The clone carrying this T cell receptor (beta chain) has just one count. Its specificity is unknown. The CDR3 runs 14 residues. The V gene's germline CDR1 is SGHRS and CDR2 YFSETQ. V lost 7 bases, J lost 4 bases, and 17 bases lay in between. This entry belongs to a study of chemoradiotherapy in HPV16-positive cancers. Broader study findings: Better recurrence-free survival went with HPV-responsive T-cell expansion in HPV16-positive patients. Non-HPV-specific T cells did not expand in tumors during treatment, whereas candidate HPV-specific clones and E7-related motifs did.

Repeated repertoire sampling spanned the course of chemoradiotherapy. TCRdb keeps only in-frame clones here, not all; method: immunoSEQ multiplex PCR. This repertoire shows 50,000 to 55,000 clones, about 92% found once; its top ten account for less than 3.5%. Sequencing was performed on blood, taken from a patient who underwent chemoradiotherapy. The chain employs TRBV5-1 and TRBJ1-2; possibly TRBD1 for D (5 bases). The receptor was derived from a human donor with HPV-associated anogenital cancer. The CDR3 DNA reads TGCGCCAGCGGGAATCCTTCCGGGACCTATGGCTACACCTTC. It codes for CASGNPSGTYGYTF.